The 21 T cell receptor beta chains below all came from one sample that was sequenced in a study of shared clonotypes between healthy human individuals. Only in-frame clones appear in the TCRdb table, and some are missing; sequencing was by immunoSEQ multiplex PCR. The sample yields fewer than 1.8 million clones, roughly 98.5% seen once. Source material: naive CD4+ T cells sorted from blood. Noted subset: CD45RA+ positively selected. The receptors come from a man aged 30-40 years in good health.

V gene TRBV30 combines with J gene TRBJ2-7; D perhaps matches TRBD2 (5 bases). From germline, CDR1 is GTSNPN and CDR2 SVGIG (reference sequence). V lost 0 bases and J lost 3, with 15 bases in between. The CDR3 consists of 15 residues. The CDR3 spells CAWSVRKDLYYEQYF. CDR3 sequence (DNA): TGTGCCTGGAGTGTACGGAAGGACTTATACTACGAGCAGTACTTC.

This clone was counted a single time. The chain uses TRBV2 and TRBJ2-6; 7 bases align to TRBD1. Germline lookup yields CDR1 SNHLY and CDR2 FYNNEI. The CDR3 contains 14 residues. The ends lost 8 bases at V and 1 base at J; junction bases unmatched: 2. Here the CDR3 DNA reads TGTGCCAGCGGACAGGAATCTGGGGCCAACGTCCTGACTTTC. Protein product: CASGQESGANVLTF.

The chain employs TRBV29-1 and TRBJ1-5; D remains ambiguous. Germline-derived CDR1 and CDR2 are SQVTM and ANQGSEA. The CDR3 has 15 amino acids. The germline V and J ends were trimmed by 4 bases and 4 bases, with 17 bases remaining between them. For the CDR3, the DNA is TGCAGCGTTGGAGGACTGGACGGCACTAATCAGCCCCAGCATTTT. Its translation is CSVGGLDGTNQPQHF.

V is TRBV11-2 and J is TRBJ2-7; D might be TRBD2 (5 bases). CDR1 is SGHAT and CDR2 is FQNNGV in the germline V gene. Trimming removed 5 bases at V and 0 bases at J, with 11 bases between. This CDR3 comprises 14 residues. CDR3 in DNA: TGTGCCAGCAGCCCAACTAGGAGCTCCTACGAGCAGTACTTC. It yields the protein CASSPTRSSYEQYF.

This clone was seen once. The rearrangement joins TRBV6-1 to TRBJ2-7; D is perhaps TRBD2 (6 bases). The germline V and J ends were trimmed by 2 bases and 0 bases, with 11 bases remaining between them. Germline-derived CDR1 and CDR2 are MNHNS and SASEGT. CDR3 length: 15 amino acids. The CDR3 nucleotides read TGTGCCAGCAGTGAATTCCGGGGGAGCTCCTACGAGCAGTACTTC. Residues: CASSEFRGSSYEQYF.

As for this clone: Other nucleotide sequences in the sample specify the same CDR3. The CDR3 sequence is CASSVSSYEQYF. As DNA, the CDR3 is TGTGCCAGCAGTGTAAGCTCCTACGAGCAGTACTTC. V is TRBV2 and J is TRBJ2-7; D call uncertain. The CDR3 runs to 12 residues. Between the trimmed V and J ends, which lost 4 bases and 0 bases, there was a span of 4 bases. CDR1 is SNHLY and CDR2 is FYNNEI in the germline V gene.

V is TRBV5-6 and J is TRBJ2-5; 13 nucleotides align to TRBD2. The trim removed 4 bases at V and 5 bases at J, leaving 11 bases unmatched. Germline assignment: CDR1 SGHDT and CDR2 YYEEEE. This CDR3 comprises 17 residues. Written as DNA, the CDR3 is TGTGCCAGCAGCCAACGACTAGCGGGAGGTGTGGTCGAGACCCAGTACTTC. It is translated as CASSQRLAGGVVETQYF.

The chain couples TRBV14 to TRBJ1-2; the match to TRBD1 covers 7 bases. The length of the CDR3 is 15 residues. J gave up 4 bases and V 0 bases, and 5 bases lay outside the gene matches. The germline V gene has CDR1 SGHDN and CDR2 FVKESK. DNA for the CDR3: TGTGCCAGCAGCCAAGATCCCACAGGGGTCTATGGCTACACCTTC. It codes for CASSQDPTGVYGYTF. The entire variable domain, with the rest obtained from reference TRBV14 and TRBJ1-2, is as follows: EAGVTQFPSHSVIEKGQTVTLRCDPISGHDNLYWYRRVMGKEIKFLLHFVKESKQDESGMPNNRFLAERTGGTYSTLKVQPAELEDSGVYFCASSQDPTGVYGYTFGSGTRLTVV.

V usage is TRBV11-3 and J usage is TRBJ1-1, with D possibly being TRBD1 (5 bases). The CDR3 sequence is 14 residues long. Trimming stripped 5 bases from V and 5 bases from J, with 15 bases between. Germline loops: CDR1 SGHNT, CDR2 YENEEA. The CDR3 loop reads CASSPRGGVTEAFF. The CDR3 DNA follows: TGTGCCAGCAGCCCGCGAGGAGGGGTAACTGAAGCTTTCTTT. Using reference TRBV11-3 and TRBJ1-1 for the parts outside the CDR3, the full variable domain is EAGVVQSPRYKIIEKKQPVAFWCNPISGHNTLYWYLQNLGQGPELLIRYENEEAVDDSQLPKDRFSAERLKGVDSTLKIQPAELGDSAVYLCASSPRGGVTEAFFGQGTRLTVV.

The genes are TRBV28 and TRBJ1-5; a weak D match, TRBD1 (5 bases). Per the germline V gene, CDR1 is MDHEN and CDR2 is SYDVKM. This CDR3 comprises 12 residues. V shed 5 bases and J shed 5 bases, with 7 bases lying between them. CDR3 region: CASSGTYQPQHF. In nucleotides, the CDR3 is TGTGCCAGCAGTGGGACGTATCAGCCCCAGCATTTT.

V is TRBV30 and J is TRBJ2-5; 10 nucleotides line up with TRBD1. The CDR3 runs 15 residues. CDR1 and CDR2 (germline): GTSNPN, SVGIG (reference sequence). V dropped 0 bases and J dropped 7; count of bases not matched to a gene: 8. The CDR3 bases are TGTGCCTGGAGTGTACCCGGGACAGGGGCCGGGACCCAGTACTTC. It specifies CAWSVPGTGAGTQYF.

The rearrangement uses TRBV6-6 and TRBJ2-1; D possibly corresponds to TRBD2 (5 bases). This CDR3 spans 11 amino acids. Trimming shortened V by 5 bases and J by 8 bases, and 7 bases separated the two germline ends. Germline V lookup: CDR1 MNHNY, CDR2 SVGAGI (reference sequence). The CDR3 reads CASSPADEQFF. CDR3 nucleotide sequence: TGTGCCAGCAGTCCAGCGGATGAGCAGTTCTTC.

Here the CDR3 DNA reads TGTGCCAGCAAACCCCCGACCTCGGAGCAGTACTTC. This encodes CASKPPTSEQYF. The chain employs TRBV28 and TRBJ2-7; D gene ambiguous. Germline values: CDR1 MDHEN, CDR2 SYDVKM. The CDR3 runs to 12 residues. The V end lost 7 bases, the J end lost 7 bases, and 14 bases lay between the germline ends.

In this sample, this clone turned up once. The genes are TRBV11-3 and TRBJ2-4; D not resolved. Germline V gene data show CDR1 as SGHNT and CDR2 as YENEEA. CDR3 length: 15 amino acids. Between the trimmed V and J ends, which lost 1 base and 0 bases, there was a span of 7 bases. The CDR3 DNA sequence: TGTGCCAGCAGCTTAGGGTCCCTAGCCAAAAACATTCAGTACTTC. Residues: CASSLGSLAKNIQYF.

This rearrangement joins TRBV28 to TRBJ2-1, with TRBD2 as a possible D gene (5 bases). The CDR3 has 16 residues. CDR1 is MDHEN, CDR2 SYDVKM, per germline. The V end was cut by 5 bases, the J end by 4 bases, with 18 bases between. Here the CDR3 reads CASSRPPGGLYNEQFF. The CDR3 DNA is TGTGCCAGCAGTCGCCCCCCTGGCGGGTTATACAATGAGCAGTTCTTC.

A single count supports this clone. The chain combines TRBV5-1 with TRBJ2-5; 14 bases fit TRBD2. Per germline, CDR1 SGHRS and CDR2 YFSETQ. Trimming at V came to 4 bases and at J to 3 bases, leaving 2 bases not matched to a gene. The CDR3 runs to 15 residues. CDR3 amino acids: CASSMGLAGEETQYF. The DNA of the CDR3 is TGCGCCAGCAGCATGGGACTAGCGGGAGAAGAGACCCAGTACTTC.

This rearrangement joins TRBV6-6 to TRBJ2-2; no clear D gene. The CDR3 runs 13 residues. CDR1 and CDR2 from the germline V gene are MNHNY and SVGAGI (reference sequence). V was clipped by 9 bases and J by 8 bases, with 16 bases between them. The CDR3: CASLYTSGGELFF. The CDR3 nucleotides are TGTGCCAGTCTGTATACATCCGGTGGGGAGCTGTTTTTT.

This clone was found once. V is TRBV18 and J is TRBJ2-7, with no clear D. V dropped 6 bases and J dropped 0 bases, with 12 bases sitting between them. This CDR3 comprises 14 residues. Germline V CDR1 and CDR2: KGHSH, LQKENI. For the CDR3, the DNA is TGTGCCAGCTCTCTCGCTGGGGACTCCTACGAGCAGTACTTC. Translating gives CASSLAGDSYEQYF.

The rearrangement links TRBV28 to TRBJ2-7; 7 bases are shared with TRBD2. Germline assignment: CDR1 MDHEN and CDR2 SYDVKM. CDR3 size: 15 residues. The ends lost 3 bases at V and 2 bases at J; junction bases unmatched: 7. The CDR3 DNA is TGTGCCAGCAGTTTCCCAGCGGGGCCAGCCTACGAGCAGTACTTC. This encodes CASSFPAGPAYEQYF.

The chain joins TRBV14 to TRBJ2-2; D perhaps matches TRBD2 (5 bases). V was shortened by 3 bases and J by 5 bases, with 7 bases between the two germline ends. The CDR3 runs to 13 residues. CDR1 and CDR2 (germline): SGHDN, FVKESK. CDR3 in amino acids: CASSQRETGELFF. As DNA, the CDR3 is TGTGCCAGCAGCCAGAGGGAGACCGGGGAGCTGTTTTTT. Variable domain in full (rest from reference TRBV14 and TRBJ2-2): EAGVTQFPSHSVIEKGQTVTLRCDPISGHDNLYWYRRVMGKEIKFLLHFVKESKQDESGMPNNRFLAERTGGTYSTLKVQPAELEDSGVYFCASSQRETGELFFGEGSRLTVL.

The chain links TRBV28 to TRBJ2-4, with 8 bases lining up with TRBD1. V dropped 4 bases and J dropped 0; count of bases not matched to a gene: 8. The CDR3 sequence is 17 residues long. The germline V gene has CDR1 MDHEN and CDR2 SYDVKM. The CDR3 reads CASSWPGTGVAKNIQYF. The CDR3 DNA reads as TGTGCCAGCAGTTGGCCAGGGACAGGTGTAGCCAAAAACATTCAGTACTTC.